This T cell receptor (beta chain) was recovered during a study of blood T cell repertoires in COVID-19 (dated by TCRdb to the early 2020s). Turning to the overall study: Samples from collaborators originated in the United States, Italy and Spain and spanned both the acute and convalescent phases of COVID-19. Sample metadata almost always included a de-identified subject ID, COVID-19 status, age in years and sex. Subjects who had been exposed to COVID-19, were actively infected with it, or had recovered from it provided the deeply sampled blood TCRbeta repertoires that made up the dataset. HLA class I and class II types, where available, came from metadata supplied by the sample provider rather than from assay-based typing. The samples were drawn from the first 160 participants of the ongoing ImmuneRACE study and from under 1,500 subjects provided by 6 global collaborators. A freely available public database, intended as a resource for researchers studying the immune response to SARS-CoV-2, is where the repertoires were released. The prospective study material was composed of cDNA or gDNA derived from T cells, B-cell-depleted T cells, or PBMCs.

V lost 3 bases and J lost 8 bases; the stretch between them is 11 bases long. The CDR3 runs 12 amino acids, cysteine and phenylalanine included. Only the CDR3 region is kept as DNA, spanning 36 bases read in frame from base 1. The CDR1 and CDR2 encoded by the germline V gene are SGHRS and YFSETQ. Note on this clone: What antigen it recognizes has not been identified. Nothing much larger sits one base from this clone, and base qualities are not available.

TCRbeta CDR3 regions were amplified from genomic DNA by means of the immunoSEQ Assay, a bias-controlled multiplex PCR. As for how the authors treated the data: The number of nucleated cells in each sample was estimated from the amplification of reference gene primers within the assay. To quantify the absolute abundance of each unique TCRbeta CDR3 rearrangement, sequence reads were collapsed and filtered. For each sample, productive Simpson clonality was calculated as the square root of Simpson's diversity index over productive rearrangements. TCRdb's version of the immuneACCESS table is confined to in-frame rearrangements and falls short of the full clone set. An unresolved V gene accounts for under half of the shortfall where checked; the remainder is of unknown origin. V, J and clone size are those of that table, while D and trimming were read from the DNA. Recorded for this sample are 85,000 to 90,000 clones; about 84% of them occurred a single time. The ten largest clones take up more than 25% of the sample.

The research as a whole found: How much clinical and demographic metadata was included differed by source and by participant, and the metadata was provided uncurated.

Each collaborating institution followed its own protocols to collect whole blood in K2EDTA tubes. For TCRbeta analysis, collaborators shipped samples in one of three forms: frozen whole blood, isolated PBMCs, or DNA extracted from either of those sample types. The source is a human donor in a cohort sampled during active COVID-19. The chain was built from TRBV5-1 and TRBJ1-2; the D segment could be TRBD1, given 6 matching bases. Input material: peripheral blood. The CDR3 region has the sequence CASSWDMSGYTF. At the DNA level, the sequence is TGCGCCAGCAGCTGGGACATGAGCGGCTACACCTTC. Supplemented by the reference TRBV5-1 and TRBJ1-2 proteins around the CDR3, the complete variable domain is KAGVTQTPRYLIKTRGQQVTLSCSPISGHRSVSWYQQTPGQGLQFLFEYFSETQRNKGNFPGRFSGRQFSNSRSEMNVSTLELGDSALYLCASSWDMSGYTFGSGTRLTVV.